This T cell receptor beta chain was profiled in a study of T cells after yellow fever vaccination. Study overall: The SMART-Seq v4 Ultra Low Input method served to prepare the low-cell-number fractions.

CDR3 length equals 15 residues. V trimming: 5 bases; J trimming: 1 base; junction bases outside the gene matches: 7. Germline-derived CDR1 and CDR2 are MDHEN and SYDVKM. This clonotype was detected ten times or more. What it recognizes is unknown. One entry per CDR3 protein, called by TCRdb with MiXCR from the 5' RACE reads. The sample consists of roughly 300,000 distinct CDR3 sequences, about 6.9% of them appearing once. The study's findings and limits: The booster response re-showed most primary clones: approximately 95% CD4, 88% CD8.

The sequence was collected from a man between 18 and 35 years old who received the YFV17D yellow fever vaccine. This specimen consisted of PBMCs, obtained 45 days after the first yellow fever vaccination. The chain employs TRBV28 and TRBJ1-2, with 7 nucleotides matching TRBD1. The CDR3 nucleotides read TGTGCCAGCAGTCCCACGGGACAGAGTAACTATGGCTACACCTTC. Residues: CASSPTGQSNYGYTF.